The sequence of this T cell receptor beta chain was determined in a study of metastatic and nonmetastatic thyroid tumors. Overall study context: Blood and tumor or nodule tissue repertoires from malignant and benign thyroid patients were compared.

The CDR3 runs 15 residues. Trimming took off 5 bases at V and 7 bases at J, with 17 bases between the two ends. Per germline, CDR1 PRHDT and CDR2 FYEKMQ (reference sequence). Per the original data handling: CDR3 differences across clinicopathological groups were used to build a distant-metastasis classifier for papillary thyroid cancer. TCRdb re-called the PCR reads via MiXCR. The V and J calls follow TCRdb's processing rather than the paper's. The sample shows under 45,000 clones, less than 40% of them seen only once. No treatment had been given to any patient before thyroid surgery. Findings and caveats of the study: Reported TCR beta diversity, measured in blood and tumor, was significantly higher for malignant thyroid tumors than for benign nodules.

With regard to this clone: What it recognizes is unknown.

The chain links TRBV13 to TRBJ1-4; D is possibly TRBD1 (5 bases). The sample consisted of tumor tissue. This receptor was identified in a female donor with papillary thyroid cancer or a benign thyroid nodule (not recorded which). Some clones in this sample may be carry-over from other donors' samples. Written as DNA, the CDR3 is TGTGCCAGCAGCGCCAACGGGGGATTTACTGAAAAACTGTTTTTT. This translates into CASSANGGFTEKLFF.